This T cell receptor (beta chain) appears in the sequencing data of a study of blood T cell repertoires in COVID-19. Participant age was roughly 18 to 95 years, and participants resided in 25 or so US areas. Donors in Cohort 3 counted as recovered after two negative PCRs, clearance, or symptom resolution. TCRdb keeps only in-frame clones here, not all; method: immunoSEQ multiplex PCR. Of 300,000 or so clones listed, more than 75% are singletons. Germline V gene lookup returns CDR1 MDHEN and CDR2 SYDVKM. This CDR3 spans 13 amino acids. The V gene lost 5 bases and the J gene lost 7 bases, with 12 bases spanning the gap.

The receptor comes from a woman in her late teens or twenties who had recovered from COVID-19. The V and J genes are TRBV28 and TRBJ1-5, with D uncertain. Sequencing was done on a sample of PBMCs or T cells enriched from blood (not recorded which). CDR3 sequence (DNA): TGTGCCAGCAGTCCCCATATCAGGCAGCCCCAGCATTTT. It encodes CASSPHIRQPQHF.